These 20 T cell receptor beta chains originate from one sample sequenced in a study of radiotherapy plus CTLA-4 blockade in lung cancer. Only in-frame clones appear in the TCRdb table, and some are missing; sequencing was by immunoSEQ multiplex PCR. The table includes 65,000 to 85,000 clones, around 69% detected once. The sequencing here drew on peripheral blood, taken from a patient treated with radiotherapy plus ipilimumab. The receptors come from a human donor with non-small cell lung cancer whose response to radiotherapy plus ipilimumab could not be evaluated. Some clones in this sample may be carry-over from other donors' samples.

This chain connects TRBV5-1 to TRBJ2-2, with TRBD2 as a possible D gene (6 bases). CDR3 length equals 13 residues. V lost 5 bases and J 4 bases, leaving 9 bases between the germline ends. CDR1 and CDR2 (germline): SGHRS, YFSETQ. The CDR3 loop is CASRQGGTGELFF. The CDR3 DNA reads TGCGCCAGCAGGCAGGGAGGCACCGGGGAGCTGTTTTTT.

The chain employs TRBV28 and TRBJ2-3; D is undetermined. CDR1 MDHEN and CDR2 SYDVKM come from the germline V gene. The CDR3 is 15 amino acids. The V and J ends lost 8 bases and 3 bases respectively, with 18 bases between them. The chain's CDR3 is CASFGPLRRTDTQYF. As DNA, the CDR3 is TGTGCCAGCTTTGGGCCGCTAAGAAGAACAGATACGCAGTATTTT.

This clone was found a few times. The V gene is TRBV7-2, the J gene TRBJ2-2; TRBD2 is a possible D gene (6 bases). The length of the CDR3 is 16 residues. Germline CDR1 is SGHTA and CDR2 is FQGNSA. V lost 5 bases, J lost 3 bases, and 16 bases lay in between. This CDR3 reads CASSRRDFSYTGELFF. The DNA for the CDR3 is TGTGCCAGCAGCCGCCGGGACTTTTCCTACACCGGGGAGCTGTTTTTT. Drawing the rest from reference TRBV7-2 and TRBJ2-2, the complete variable domain is GAGVSQSPSNKVTEKGKDVELRCDPISGHTALYWYRQSLGQGLEFLIYFQGNSAPDKSGLPSDRFSAERTGGSVSTLTIQRTQQEDSAVYLCASSRRDFSYTGELFFGEGSRLTVL.

V gene TRBV18 combines with J gene TRBJ1-6, with 12 bases that match TRBD1. Germline CDR1 and CDR2: KGHSH and LQKENI. The V and J ends lost 2 bases and 9 bases, in that order; junction bases with no gene match: 2. This CDR3 spans 15 amino acids. The CDR3: CASSPGTGGSSPLHF. The CDR3 DNA reads TGTGCCAGCTCACCAGGGACAGGGGGCAGTTCACCCCTCCACTTT.

V gene TRBV5-4 combines with J gene TRBJ1-3; D might be TRBD1 (5 bases). The CDR3 loop spans 15 amino acids. Looked up from germline, CDR1 is SGHNT and CDR2 is YYREEE (reference sequence). Trimming shortened V by 5 bases and J by 2 bases, and 14 bases separated the two germline ends. The CDR3 sequence is CASSAGAGTGNTIYF. The CDR3 DNA is TGTGCCAGCAGTGCCGGGGCGGGGACTGGAAACACCATATATTTT.

The genes are TRBV11-2 and TRBJ2-5, with 7 bases identical to TRBD1. The CDR3 totals 13 residues. V gave up 5 bases and J gave up 9 bases; unmatched junction bases: 9. Germline CDR1 SGHAT, CDR2 FQNNGV. CDR3 sequence: CASSRLGTVAQYF. CDR3 nucleotide sequence: TGTGCCAGCAGCCGACTCGGGACAGTCGCCCAGTACTTC.

J is TRBJ2-3 and V is TRBV9, with TRBD1 as a possible D gene (5 bases). With 0 bases removed from V and 2 bases from J, the gap between germline ends came to 19 bases. This CDR3 is 18 amino acids long. Germline loops: CDR1 SGDLS, CDR2 YYNGEE. CDR3 sequence: CASSVDPSPRASTDTQYF. The CDR3 nucleotides read TGTGCCAGCAGCGTAGACCCCTCTCCCAGGGCCTCCACAGATACGCAGTATTTT.

V gene TRBV7-9 combines with J gene TRBJ2-5; no definite D call. CDR1 SEHNR and CDR2 FQNEAQ come from the germline V gene (reference sequence). The CDR3 length is 11 residues. V was trimmed by 5 bases and J by 2 bases, leaving 3 bases between them. The CDR3 sequence: CASSIQETQYF. The CDR3 DNA follows: TGTGCCAGCAGCATACAAGAGACCCAGTACTTC.

The J gene is TRBJ2-7, the V gene TRBV6-5; 8 bases line up with TRBD2. J was trimmed by 4 bases and V by 5 bases; bases with no gene match: 10. Germline CDR1 is MNHEY and CDR2 is SVGAGI. The CDR3 has 15 amino acids. CDR3 bases: TGTGCCAGCAGTCCCGTTGGGCCGGGGGGGTACGAGCAGTACTTC. Protein sequence: CASSPVGPGGYEQYF.

This clone was picked up a small number of times. The rearrangement links TRBV5-4 to TRBJ1-5, with 8 bases fitting TRBD1. The trim removed 3 bases at V and 9 bases at J, leaving 14 bases unmatched. Per the germline V gene, CDR1 is SGHNT and CDR2 is YYREEE (reference sequence). This CDR3 region has 16 residues. As DNA, the CDR3 is TGTGCCAGCAGCTCCCCGACCGGGACAGGCCTCGGGCCCCAGCATTTT. Translating gives CASSSPTGTGLGPQHF.

This chain joins TRBV7-9 and TRBJ1-1; D unresolved. Between the trimmed V and J ends, which lost 2 bases and 4 bases, there was a span of 11 bases. The CDR3 runs to 14 residues. Germline-derived CDR1 and CDR2 are SEHNR and FQNEAQ (reference sequence). In nucleotides, the CDR3 is TGTGCCAGCAGCTTACCCCAAGAGGGCACTGAAGCTTTCTTT. Protein product: CASSLPQEGTEAFF.

This chain uses TRBV5-4 with TRBJ2-6, with D perhaps TRBD1 (6 bases). Germline V CDR1 and CDR2: SGHNT, YYREEE (reference sequence). The CDR3 runs 17 residues. The germline V and J ends were trimmed by 2 bases and 0 bases, with 12 bases remaining between them. CDR3 protein: CASSFRQADSGANVLTF. For the CDR3, the DNA is TGTGCCAGCAGCTTTCGACAGGCTGACTCTGGGGCCAACGTCCTGACTTTC.

The rearrangement uses TRBV5-1 and TRBJ2-1; a weak D match, TRBD2 (6 bases). This CDR3 spans 17 amino acids. Trimming removed 0 bases at V and 0 bases at J, with 13 bases between. Germline values: CDR1 SGHRS, CDR2 YFSETQ. The CDR3 loop reads CASSLERRGHSYNEQFF. The CDR3 DNA is TGCGCCAGCAGCTTGGAAAGGAGGGGCCACTCCTACAATGAGCAGTTCTTC.

The V gene is TRBV30, the J gene TRBJ1-6, with TRBD1 identical over 10 bases. From germline, CDR1 is GTSNPN and CDR2 SVGIG (reference sequence). CDR3 size: 13 residues. The junction had 2 bases not matched to a gene; V was cut back by 1 base and J by 11 bases. CDR3 loop: CAWSGDRGTPLHF. The CDR3, as DNA: TGTGCCTGGAGTGGGGACAGGGGAACACCCCTCCACTTT. Using reference TRBV30 and TRBJ1-6 for the parts outside the CDR3, the full variable domain is SQTIHQWPATLVQPVGSPLSLECTVEGTSNPNLYWYRQAAGRGLQLLFYSVGIGQISSEVPQNLSASRPQDRQFILSSKKLLLSDSGFYLCAWSGDRGTPLHFGNGTRLTVT.

The sample holds a few counts of this clone. The genes are TRBV28 and TRBJ1-6; 8 nucleotides line up with TRBD1. The CDR3 covers 14 residues. Trimming took 7 bases from V and 9 from J; bases not matched to a gene: 8. From germline, CDR1 is MDHEN and CDR2 SYDVKM. CDR3 DNA: TGTGCCAGCATTCCGGGACAGGATAGTTCACCCCTCCACTTT. Translation: CASIPGQDSSPLHF. Full variable domain (missing parts from reference TRBV28 and TRBJ1-6): DVKVTQSSRYLVKRTGEKVFLECVQDMDHENMFWYRQDPGLGLRLIYFSYDVKMKEKGDIPEGYSVSREKKERFSLILESASTNQTSMYLCASIPGQDSSPLHFGNGTRLTVT.

V and J are TRBV5-1 and TRBJ1-4, with a possible D match to TRBD1 (5 bases). Germline loops: CDR1 SGHRS, CDR2 YFSETQ. The CDR3 sequence is 16 residues long. V was cut by 4 bases and J by 3 bases, with 16 bases left in between. Here the CDR3 reads CASSPGETAANEKLFF. CDR3 coding DNA: TGCGCCAGCAGCCCGGGGGAGACGGCAGCTAATGAAAAACTGTTTTTT.

This rearrangement joins TRBV7-2 to TRBJ1-2; D is perhaps TRBD1 (6 bases). The CDR3 sequence is 14 residues long. Per the germline V gene, CDR1 is SGHTA and CDR2 is FQGNSA. Trimming stripped 2 bases from V and 7 bases from J, with 14 bases between. This chain's CDR3 is CASSLWTRGSGYTF. The CDR3 nucleotides read TGTGCCAGCAGCTTATGGACAAGGGGGTCTGGCTACACCTTC.

The chain carries TRBV5-1 and TRBJ1-1; D may be TRBD1 (6 bases). This CDR3 has 14 residues. CDR1 is SGHRS and CDR2 is YFSETQ in the germline V gene. V was shortened by 2 bases and J by 5 bases, with 13 bases between the two germline ends. The CDR3 protein is CASSLQGRETEAFF. The DNA for the CDR3 is TGCGCCAGCAGCTTACAGGGAAGGGAGACTGAAGCTTTCTTT.

The chain links TRBV7-2 to TRBJ1-6; 10 nucleotides align to TRBD1. The CDR3 consists of 16 residues. Trimming took 1 base from V and 9 from J; bases not matched to a gene: 6. The V gene's germline CDR1 is SGHTA and CDR2 FQGNSA. The CDR3 sequence: CASSLGRTGGRSPLHF. DNA for the CDR3: TGTGCCAGCAGCTTAGGTAGGACAGGGGGACGTTCACCCCTCCACTTT.

This chain joins TRBV6-5 and TRBJ1-5; 8 bases agree with TRBD1. Germline CDR1 MNHEY, CDR2 SVGAGI. The CDR3 runs 15 residues. Trimming cost V 7 bases and J 2 bases; bases outside gene matches: 7. The CDR3 spells CASTNRQGRNQPQHF. The CDR3 DNA follows: TGTGCCAGCACTAACCGACAGGGGCGCAATCAGCCCCAGCATTTT.